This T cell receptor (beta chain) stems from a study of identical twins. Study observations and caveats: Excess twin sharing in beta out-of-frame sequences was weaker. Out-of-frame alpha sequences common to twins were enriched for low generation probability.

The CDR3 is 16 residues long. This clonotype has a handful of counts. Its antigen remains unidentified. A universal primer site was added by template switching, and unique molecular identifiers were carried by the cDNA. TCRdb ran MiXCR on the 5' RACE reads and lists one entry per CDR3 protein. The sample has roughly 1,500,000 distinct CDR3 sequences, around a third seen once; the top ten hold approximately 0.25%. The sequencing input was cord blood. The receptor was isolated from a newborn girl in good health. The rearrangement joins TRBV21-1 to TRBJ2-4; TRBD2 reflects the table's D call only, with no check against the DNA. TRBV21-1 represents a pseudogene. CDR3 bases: TGTGCCAGCAGCAAAGAACACGGGCGGGACAAAAACATTCAGTACTTC. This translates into CASSKEHGRDKNIQYF.